This T cell receptor (beta chain) was recovered during a study of blood T cells in healthy people across ages (dated by TCRdb to between 2015 and 2017). About the full investigation: In model experiments, roughly one uniquely barcoded TCR beta cDNA molecule per two T cells was captured by template switching. Using deep sequencing normalized with unique cDNA molecular identifiers, the study measured how TCR beta repertoire diversity changes with age. For two donors (one aged 18 to 30 and one aged 80 or older), the study analyzed two additional independent replicas of 1 million unique cDNA reads from the same blood draw. Four age groups were formed from the donors: young (average approximately 15 years), middle-aged (just under 40), aged (roughly 59) and long-lived (about 75). The full study reports these points: Observed TCR beta diversity correlated strongly with the percentage of naive T cells measured by flow cytometry. Because donor CMV infection status was unknown, age-related changes in expanded clonotypes were potentially confounded. Bulk unsorted PBMC profiling prevented conclusive comparison of naive and antigen-experienced compartments. Estimates of total diversity based on one million sequenced T cells were considered lower bounds and underestimates. Compared with the aged group, the long-lived group had more naive CD4+ T cells, fewer expanded clones and increased TCR diversity, suggesting age selection. As age increased, observed TCR beta diversity per million T cells dropped in a roughly linear way, and a significant reduction was already evident by age 40.

V is pared back by 5 bases and J by 8 bases, with 16 bases lying between the germline termini. The CDR3 runs 14 amino acids, cysteine and phenylalanine included. Only the CDR3 part of the read is kept: 42 bases, read in frame from the first base. This clonotype appeared a few times. Its antigen specificity is not known. No quality values exist for individual bases; no much larger clone is one base distant. The 39 donors, aged about 6 to 95 years, were systemically healthy Caucasian individuals from Russia. Each donor gave ten milliliters of peripheral blood, drawn into EDTA-treated Vacutainer tubes. Ficoll-Paque density-gradient centrifugation was used to isolate PBMCs, with at least 6.5 million per sample. Trizol reagent was used to extract total RNA from PBMCs, with at least 5 micrograms per sample. Naive CD45RAhigh/CD27high T cell percentages were measured by flow cytometry on a PBMC aliquot from every donor.

To prepare the library, 5' RACE was applied. The sequencer was an Illumina HiSeq 2500. A second PCR of about 7 to 12 cycles was performed with a sample-barcoded 5' primer and a J-beta primer mix. A unique molecular identifier was introduced onto each TCR beta cDNA molecule by a template-switch 5' adaptor carrying 12 random nucleotides. Each sample yielded at least 3 million CDR3-containing paired-end reads. First-strand cDNA was synthesized from all RNA with the Mint cDNA synthesis kit, primed by a TRBC-specific oligonucleotide. Following uracil-DNA glycosylase treatment, all cDNA underwent a first 18-cycle PCR with the universal primers M1SS and BC2_uni_R. The authors' pipeline ran thus. For normalization, 1 million high-quality reads, each with a distinct molecular identifier, were randomly selected from each sample. Reads sharing molecular identifiers were discarded rather than binned into consensus sequences. MiTCR, set to a Q25 quality threshold and the strictest error-elimination algorithm, was used for CDR3 identification, clonotype clustering and error correction. A nonparametric unseen species model using Euler transformation provided a lower-bound estimate of total TCR beta diversity. TCRdb reprocessing: public reads trimmed at Q25 with fastp, clones called with MiXCR, in-frame beta chains kept. Each entry is one CDR3 protein sequence, shown with its most common DNA and genes. TCRdb, not the original authors, processed these V and J calls. This sample comprises hundreds of thousands of distinct CDR3 sequences, around 25% of them detected only once. The ten most abundant clones make up 9.4% of the sample.

This same sample was also part of a study on T cells of mothers and their children. The second study's authors report: The donors were nine systemically healthy Caucasian individuals, made up of three mothers and their six children. cDNA synthesis consumed the entire amount of extracted RNA, loaded at approximately 1.4 ug RNA in each 15 ul reaction. Sample barcodes and 2-4 random nucleotides were added via the M1S primer in the second PCR. Over 8 million TCR beta CDR3 reads came from each mother, compared with millions of reads from each child. Thymic selection shapes the output of TCR recombination in a similar way in related and unrelated pairs, and inherited differences have a minor effect. Normalized repertoire overlap was always found to be slightly, but never significantly, higher in related mother-child pairs than in unrelated mother-child pairs. Persistent microchimeric T cell clones were not detected, at a sensitivity of approximately 98 clones per million clonotypes. Deep NGS was used in the study to compare the TCR beta repertoires of mothers and children and to look for features that separate related mother-child pairs from unrelated individuals. On average, the children were approximately 11 +/- 4 years old, while the mothers were about 37 +/- 4 years old. After adapter ligation with NEBNext reagents, the libraries were sequenced on Illumina HiSeq 2000 with 100+100 nt paired-end reads. To prevent cross-contamination, the mother and child libraries were prepared one month apart and sequenced in separate runs. For each donor, between roughly 500,000 and 2,200,000 distinct TCR beta clonotypes were identified. Naive TCR beta clonotypes were estimated from low-frequency clonotypes matched to each donor's FACS-determined naive share, without sorting.

This receptor chain uses TRBV12-3 or TRBV12-4 and TRBJ2-4; the D gene lacks a confident call. This receptor was taken from a boy younger than 18 in good health. The source material was blood. In nucleotides, the sequence is TGTGCCAGCAGTACAGACCTAAGGGCCCACATTCAGTACTTC. Translated, it reads CASSTDLRAHIQYF.